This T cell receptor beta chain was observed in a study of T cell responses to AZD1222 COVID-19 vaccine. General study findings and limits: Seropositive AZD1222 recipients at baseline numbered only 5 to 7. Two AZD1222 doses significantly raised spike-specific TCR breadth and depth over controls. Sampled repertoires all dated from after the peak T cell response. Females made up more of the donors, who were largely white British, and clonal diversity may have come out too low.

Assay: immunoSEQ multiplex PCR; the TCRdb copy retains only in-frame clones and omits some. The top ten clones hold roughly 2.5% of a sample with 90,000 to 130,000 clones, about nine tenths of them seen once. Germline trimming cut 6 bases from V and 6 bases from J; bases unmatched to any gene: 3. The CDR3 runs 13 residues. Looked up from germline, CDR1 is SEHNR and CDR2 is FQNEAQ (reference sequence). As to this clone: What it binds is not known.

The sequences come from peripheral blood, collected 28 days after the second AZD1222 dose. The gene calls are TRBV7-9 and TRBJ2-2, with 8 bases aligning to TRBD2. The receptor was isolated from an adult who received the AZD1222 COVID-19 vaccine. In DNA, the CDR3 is TGTGCCAGCAGGCCGGGGGGGCCCGGGGAGCTGTTTTTT. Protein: CASRPGGPGELFF.